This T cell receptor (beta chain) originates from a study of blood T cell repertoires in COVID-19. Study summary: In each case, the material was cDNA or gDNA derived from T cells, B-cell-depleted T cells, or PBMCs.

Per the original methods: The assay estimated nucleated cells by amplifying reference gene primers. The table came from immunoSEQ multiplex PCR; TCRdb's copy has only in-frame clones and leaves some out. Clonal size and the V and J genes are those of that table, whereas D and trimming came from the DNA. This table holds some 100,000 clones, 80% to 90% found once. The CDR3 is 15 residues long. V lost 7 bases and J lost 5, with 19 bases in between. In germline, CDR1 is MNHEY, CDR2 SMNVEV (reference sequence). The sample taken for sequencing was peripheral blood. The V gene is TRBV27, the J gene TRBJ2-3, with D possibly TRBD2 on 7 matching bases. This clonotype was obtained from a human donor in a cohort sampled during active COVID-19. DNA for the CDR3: TGTGCCAGCACCCTCCGGGCGGGGGCTGGAGATACGCAGTATTTT. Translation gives CASTLRAGAGDTQYF.